Listed below are T cell receptor beta chains from one sample, sequenced in a study of blood T cells in healthy people across ages. TCRdb re-analysed the 5' RACE reads in MiXCR, keeping a single row per CDR3 protein. The sample includes 800,000 to 950,000 distinct CDR3 sequences, almost 30% of them seen just once. The sample was also linked to a second study, of T cells of mothers and their children.

Sequencing used blood. These receptors originate from a middle-aged woman in good health. Each CDR3 is given with its conserved first and last residue. D genes are given only for firm matches. The size of a clone is reported for some rows only, either as once, few or many, or as a class for expanded clones.

>TRBJ1-4|TRBV4-2|few|TRBD1
CASSPRTGENEKLFF
TGTGCCAGCAGCCCTCGGACAGGGGAAAATGAAAAACTGTTTTTT
>TRBJ1-1|TRBV11-2|few|NA
CASSPFTGNTEAFF
TGTGCCAGTAGCCCGTTTACAGGGAACACTGAAGCTTTCTTT
>TRBJ2-4|TRBV5-6|NA|NA
CASSSLVNIQYF
TGTGCCAGCAGCTCACTGGTGAACATTCAGTACTTC
>TRBJ2-4|TRBV28|many|NA
CASSLLSRGNIQYF
TGTGCCAGCAGTTTACTGTCCCGAGGGAACATTCAGTACTTC
>TRBJ1-4|TRBV4-1|NA|NA
CASSPRTEFNEKLFF
TGCGCCAGCAGCCCGAGGACAGAGTTTAATGAAAAACTGTTTTTT
>TRBJ1-2|TRBV3-1|many|NA
CASSQDRGYGYTF
TGTGCCAGCAGTCAGGACAGAGGATATGGCTACACCTTC
>TRBJ1-2|TRBV5-6|few|TRBD1
CASSPPRGNYGYTF
TGTGCCAGCAGCCCTCCCAGGGGGAACTATGGCTACACCTTC
>TRBJ1-1|TRBV5-1|few|NA
CASSAGANTEAFF
TGCGCCAGCAGCGCAGGGGCGAACACTGAAGCTTTCTTT
>TRBJ2-3|TRBV29-1|many|TRBD1
CSVEPQGADTQYF
TGCAGCGTTGAACCACAGGGGGCAGATACGCAGTATTTT
>TRBJ1-6|TRBV11-1|NA|TRBD1
CASSAGQALNSPLHF
TGTGCCAGCAGCGCCGGACAGGCTTTGAATTCACCCCTCCACTTT
>TRBJ2-1|TRBV28|many|TRBD1
CASSPPGQLAFF
TGTGCCAGCAGCCCCCCGGGACAGCTGGCGTTCTTC
>TRBJ2-2|TRBV7-2|NA|TRBD2
CASGLGGAAGELFF
TGTGCCAGCGGTCTCGGGGGGGCGGCCGGGGAGCTGTTTTTT
>TRBJ2-3|TRBV14|many|NA
CASSQSFRPGVVRATQYF
TGTGCCAGCAGCCAATCCTTTCGCCCGGGGGTTGTTCGCGCGACGCAGTATTTT
>TRBJ1-1|TRBV5-1|few|NA
CASSLAGALNTEAFF
TGTGCCAGCAGCTTAGCGGGGGCACTGAACACTGAAGCTTTCTTT
>TRBJ2-3|TRBV20-1|few|NA
CSARVGGDTQYF
TGCAGTGCTAGGGTAGGGGGAGATACGCAGTATTTT
>TRBJ1-4|TRBV7-2|NA|TRBD1
CASSKQGAGNEKLFF
TGTGCCAGCAGCAAACAGGGGGCGGGTAATGAAAAACTGTTTTTT
>TRBJ1-2|TRBV6-7|few|NA
CASSYTGQVAGYTF
TGTGCCAGCAGTTACACCGGCCAGGTGGCCGGCTACACCTTC